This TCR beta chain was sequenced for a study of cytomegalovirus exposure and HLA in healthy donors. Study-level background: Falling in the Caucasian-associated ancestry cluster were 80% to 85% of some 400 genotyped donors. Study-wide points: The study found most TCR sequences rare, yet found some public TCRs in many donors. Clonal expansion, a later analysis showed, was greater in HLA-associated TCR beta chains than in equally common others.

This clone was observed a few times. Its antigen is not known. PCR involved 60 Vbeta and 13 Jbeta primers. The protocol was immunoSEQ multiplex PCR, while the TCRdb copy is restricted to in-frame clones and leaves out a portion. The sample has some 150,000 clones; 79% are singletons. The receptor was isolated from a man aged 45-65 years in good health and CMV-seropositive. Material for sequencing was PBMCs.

CDR3 nucleotides: TGTGCCAGCAGCCAACAAGTAACTGAAAAACTGTTTTTT. It translates to CASSQQVTEKLFF. The chain links TRBV7-9 to TRBJ1-4; D not certain. The germline V gene has CDR1 SEHNR and CDR2 FQNEAQ (reference sequence). Trimming took 5 bases from V and 7 from J, leaving 11 bases between them. The CDR3 sequence is 13 residues long.